Listed below are T cell receptor beta chains from one sample, sequenced in a study of T-cell memory formation after mild COVID-19. TCRdb reprocessed the 5' RACE reads via MiXCR and lists one record per CDR3 protein. The sample carries under 60,000 distinct CDR3 sequences, roughly a tenth recorded once. Material: PBMCs or a T cell subset sorted from them (not recorded which). The receptors stem from an adult woman who had mild COVID-19 (a few samples of this study predate the infection). Cell type and time point are not known. The CDR3 runs from the conserved cysteine through the conserved F or W. A D gene is named only where the DNA matches it firmly.

V gene	D gene	J gene	CDR3 protein
TRBV7-9	.	TRBJ2-3	CASSSSRLRVGAYDDTQYF
TRBV12-3/TRBV12-4	.	TRBJ2-6	CATGRGGKAGANVLTF
TRBV5-4	.	TRBJ1-6	CASSHILAGEALHF
TRBV6-2/TRBV6-3	TRBD2	TRBJ2-2	CASSYSGGIRELFF
TRBV12-3/TRBV12-4	.	TRBJ1-1	CASKFQTGNTEAFF
TRBV3-1	.	TRBJ1-2	CASSTDNYGYTF
TRBV4-2	TRBD2	TRBJ2-2	CASSQEIPGGPGGELFF
TRBV7-8	TRBD2	TRBJ2-2	CASSSPSWSGSRPPGELFF
TRBV7-2	.	TRBJ2-3	CASSHLKGTSSTQYF
TRBV29-1	.	TRBJ2-4	CSVGAATILGNIQYF
TRBV11-2	.	TRBJ1-2	CAIPRGGSYGYTF
TRBV25-1	.	TRBJ1-5	CASSDGGLGNQPQHF
TRBV5-1	TRBD2	TRBJ2-7	CASSGGDGREQYF
TRBV6-5	.	TRBJ1-1	CASKTAGVNTEAFF
TRBV18	.	TRBJ2-1	CASSWQASYNEQFF
TRBV18	.	TRBJ1-1	CASSPSLGNTEAFF
TRBV6-1	TRBD1	TRBJ1-2	CASSEGLPGQGYGYTF
TRBV3-1	.	TRBJ2-1	CASSPRGMYNEQFF
TRBV29-1	.	TRBJ2-2	CSVDWRDTGELFF
TRBV5-1	.	TRBJ2-1	CASSSRSGENEQFF
TRBV20-1	.	TRBJ1-3	CSAQRRAGDGDSGNTIYF
TRBV7-9	TRBD2	TRBJ2-2	CATPGLAGLETGELFF
TRBV6-2/TRBV6-3	TRBD2	TRBJ2-7	CASSYRGAAGLDGQYF
TRBV19	TRBD1	TRBJ1-5	CASSRGTGGGQPQHF
TRBV11-3	TRBD1	TRBJ1-1	CASRGQERMGAFF
TRBV10-3	.	TRBJ2-5	CAISESGIGETQYF
TRBV12-3/TRBV12-4	TRBD2	TRBJ2-3	CASSFGAGVSTDTQYF
TRBV29-1	.	TRBJ1-1	CSVTGNRADTEAFF
TRBV7-9	.	TRBJ2-6	CASSRSLSSGANVLTF
TRBV7-8	.	TRBJ2-5	CASSIGGRPRETQYF
TRBV7-8	TRBD2	TRBJ2-7	CASSLTGLAVRGEQYF
TRBV4-1	.	TRBJ2-2	CASSQNTNTGELFF
TRBV20-1	TRBD1	TRBJ1-5	CSAKGGGDIQPQHF
TRBV7-2	.	TRBJ1-2	CASNLDRVHGYTF
TRBV4-3	TRBD2	TRBJ2-2	CASSQEGGRAFVTGELFF
TRBV7-8	TRBD1	TRBJ2-1	CASSVRDRATYNEQFF
TRBV20-1	TRBD1	TRBJ2-7	CSAGNRDRGTYEQYF
TRBV20-1	TRBD2	TRBJ2-3	CSAPDGQRGGLDTQYF